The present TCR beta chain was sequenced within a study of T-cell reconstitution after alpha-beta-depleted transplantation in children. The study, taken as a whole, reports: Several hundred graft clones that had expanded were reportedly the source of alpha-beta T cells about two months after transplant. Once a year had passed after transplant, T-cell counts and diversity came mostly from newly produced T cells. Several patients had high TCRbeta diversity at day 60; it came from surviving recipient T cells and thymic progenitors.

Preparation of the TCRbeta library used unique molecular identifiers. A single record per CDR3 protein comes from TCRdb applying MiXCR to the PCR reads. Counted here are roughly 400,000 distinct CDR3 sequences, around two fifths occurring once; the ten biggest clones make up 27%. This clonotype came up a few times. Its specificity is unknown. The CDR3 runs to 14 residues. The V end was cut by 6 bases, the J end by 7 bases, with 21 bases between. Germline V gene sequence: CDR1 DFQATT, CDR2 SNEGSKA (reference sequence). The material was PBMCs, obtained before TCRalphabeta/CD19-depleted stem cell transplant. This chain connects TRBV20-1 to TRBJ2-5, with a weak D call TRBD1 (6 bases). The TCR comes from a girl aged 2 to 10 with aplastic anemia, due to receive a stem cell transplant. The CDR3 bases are TGCAGTGCAGCTGGAAGGTGGGGGCCACGGACCCAGTACTTC. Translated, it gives CSAAGRWGPRTQYF.